A single sample gave rise to the 22 T cell receptor beta chains below, sequenced in a study of T cells in Graves' hyperthyroidism and ophthalmopathy. Researchers amplified the TCR beta CDR3 regions from RNA transcripts. HTBI primers drove first-round RT-PCR of the TCR CDR3. TCRdb ran MiXCR on the multiplex PCR reads and lists one entry per CDR3 protein. Among 95,000 to 100,000 distinct CDR3 sequences listed, roughly 49% were seen once. Sequenced: blood. The receptors shown here come from a woman aged 35 to 49 with Graves' hyperthyroidism.

This chain connects TRBV10-3 to TRBJ1-1; weak D call: TRBD1 (6 bases). V was clipped by 2 bases and J by 2 bases, with 9 bases between them. CDR1 is ENHRY, CDR2 SYGVKD, per germline. The CDR3 is made up of 14 amino acids. CDR3 in amino acids: CAISEPGANTEAFF. CDR3 nucleotides: TGTGCCATCAGTGAGCCGGGGGCAAACACTGAAGCTTTCTTT.

This clonotype was counted at least ten times. The chain is built from TRBV5-8 and TRBJ1-3, with D possibly matching TRBD1 (5 bases). CDR3 length: 13 residues. Deletions cut 0 bases from V and 8 bases from J, with 9 bases between. Germline V gene lookup returns CDR1 SGHTS and CDR2 YDEGEE. CDR3 DNA sequence: TGTGCCAGCAGCTTGGCGGCGGGGCACACCATATATTTT. It is translated as CASSLAAGHTIYF.

V is TRBV9 and J is TRBJ2-2; D is possibly TRBD1 or TRBD2 (6 bases each). The length of the CDR3 is 14 residues. With 4 bases removed from V and 9 bases from J, the gap between germline ends came to 16 bases. Germline CDR1 SGDLS, CDR2 YYNGEE. Here the CDR3 reads CASSLGGGFRELFF. As DNA, the CDR3 is TGTGCCAGCAGCTTAGGAGGGGGTTTTCGGGAGCTGTTTTTT.

This clonotype was recorded at least ten times. This chain joins TRBV2 and TRBJ2-3, with 9 nucleotides matching TRBD2. The trim removed 7 bases at V and 6 bases at J, leaving 11 bases unmatched. The CDR3 length is 15 residues. The germline V gene has CDR1 SNHLY and CDR2 FYNNEI. The CDR3 sequence is CASNQPSAGGDTQYF. CDR3 sequence (DNA): TGTGCCAGCAACCAGCCCTCAGCGGGGGGCGATACGCAGTATTTT.

V gene TRBV20-1 combines with J gene TRBJ2-7; possible D gene TRBD2, 7 bases. The V end was cut by 3 bases, the J end by 3 bases, with 21 bases between. The CDR3 covers 16 residues. Germline CDR1 reads DFQATT; CDR2 reads SNEGSKA (reference sequence). CDR3 bases: TGCAGTGCTAGTAAGGGGGGCGGGAGTCCTCACTACGAGCAGTACTTC. Protein sequence: CSASKGGGSPHYEQYF.

As DNA, the CDR3 is TGTGCCAGCAGTTATCAGGGGTATGGCTACACCTTC. It translates to CASSYQGYGYTF. The gene calls are TRBV28 and TRBJ1-2, with D maybe TRBD1 (6 bases). CDR1 is MDHEN and CDR2 is SYDVKM in the germline V gene. CDR3 size: 12 residues. V lost 4 bases to trimming and J lost 5 bases, with 8 bases between them.

This clonotype appeared a single time. This rearrangement joins TRBV7-9 to TRBJ1-2; possible D gene TRBD1, 5 bases. The CDR3 runs to 15 residues. Trimming left V 1 base short and J 3 bases short, with 12 bases between. Germline loops: CDR1 SEHNR, CDR2 FQNEAQ (reference sequence). As DNA, the CDR3 is TGTGCCAGCAGCTTAGACGGGAGAGGGGACTATGGCTACACCTTC. This codes for CASSLDGRGDYGYTF.

The chain has TRBV7-6 and TRBJ2-5; 9 bases align to TRBD2. CDR1 and CDR2 from the germline V gene are SGHVS and FNYEAQ. The CDR3 has 19 residues. Trimming took 5 bases from V and 3 from J; bases not matched to a gene: 19. The CDR3 DNA reads as TGTGCCAGCAGCCTGAGAGCGGGAGGCTCCCGTACCACAAAAGAGACCCAGTACTTC. As protein: CASSLRAGGSRTTKETQYF.

The V call is TRBV19, the J call TRBJ2-5, with no clear D. Germline CDR1 LNHDA, CDR2 SQIVND (reference sequence). CDR3 length: 13 residues. The V and J ends lost 10 bases and 4 bases respectively, with 16 bases between them. CDR3 DNA: TGTGCCACCATTTCCAAGAAAACAGAGACCCAGTACTTC. It yields the protein CATISKKTETQYF.

Of note for this clonotype: This may arise from a read error, as a much more abundant clone is one base away. The chain couples TRBV7-2 to TRBJ2-6, with D tentatively TRBD2 (6 bases). The CDR3 contains 16 residues. The V end was cut by 2 bases, the J end by 1 base, with 9 bases between. CDR1 and CDR2 from the germline V gene are SGHTA and FQGNSA. CDR3 nucleotides: TGTGCCAGCAGCTTAAGGGGAGGTTCTGGGGCCAACGTCCTGACTTTC. Encoded protein: CASSLRGGSGANVLTF.

This clonotype was found a few times. The chain recombines TRBV2 with TRBJ1-1; TRBD1 aligns across 9 bases. The CDR3 covers 14 residues. Germline-derived CDR1 and CDR2 are SNHLY and FYNNEI. V shed 4 bases, J shed 9 bases, and the junction held 9 bases outside the gene matches. The CDR3 DNA sequence: TGTGCCAGCAGTGTGACAGGGGGTGCCCCGAAAGCTTTCTTT. Protein product: CASSVTGGAPKAFF.

This clonotype was seen more than once but under ten times. The chain is built from TRBV3-1 and TRBJ1-1; D is perhaps TRBD1 (6 bases). This CDR3 is 12 amino acids long. In germline, CDR1 is LGHDT, CDR2 YNNKEL (reference sequence). Trimming left V 1 base short and J 10 bases short, with 10 bases between. CDR3 sequence: CASSQVAGVAFF. The CDR3 DNA is TGTGCCAGCAGCCAAGTTGCAGGGGTAGCTTTCTTT.

CDR3 in amino acids: CAISEGRGDRDTIYF. The CDR3 coding sequence is TGTGCCATCAGTGAAGGACGCGGGGACAGGGACACCATATATTTT. The V and J genes are TRBV10-3 and TRBJ1-3; 9 nucleotides align to TRBD1. The CDR3 is 15 residues long. Per germline, CDR1 ENHRY and CDR2 SYGVKD. The ends lost 3 bases at V and 8 bases at J; junction bases unmatched: 8.

The chain carries TRBV6-1 and TRBJ2-5; tentatively, D is TRBD1 or TRBD2 (6 bases each). The CDR3 totals 16 residues. The V end lost 6 bases, the J end lost 2 bases, and 19 bases lay between the germline ends. Germline values: CDR1 MNHNS, CDR2 SASEGT. The CDR3 spells CASSHGGGRVQETQYF. The CDR3, as DNA: TGTGCCAGCAGCCACGGGGGCGGGCGTGTACAAGAGACCCAGTACTTC.

The chain uses TRBV12-3 or TRBV12-4 and TRBJ2-6; D gene uncertain. The CDR3 covers 11 residues. The CDR3 is CASASDNVLTF. CDR3 nucleotide sequence: TGTGCTAGTGCCTCGGACAACGTCCTGACTTTC.

The rearrangement uses TRBV2 and TRBJ1-4; D is perhaps TRBD1 (5 bases). The V and J ends lost 5 bases and 2 bases respectively, with 15 bases between them. Germline CDR1 and CDR2: SNHLY and FYNNEI. The CDR3 runs 16 residues. CDR3 region: CASSLHGARTNEKLFF. CDR3 in DNA: TGTGCCAGCAGTCTCCATGGGGCGAGGACTAATGAAAAACTGTTTTTT.

With regard to this clonotype: The junction does not match germline at one end; this may be a read error. The chain employs TRBV7-6 and TRBJ2-5; the D gene is possibly TRBD1 (6 bases). The CDR3 covers 12 residues. Germline values: CDR1 SGHVS, CDR2 FNYEAQ. The CDR3 spells CASSKDRETQYF. As DNA, the CDR3 is TGTGCCAGCAGTAAGGACAGAGAGACCCAGTACTTT.

This clonotype was counted at least ten times. Written as DNA, the CDR3 is TGTGCCAGCAGCGTAGAAGGGGGCAGGGACGGCTACACCTTC. It codes for CASSVEGGRDGYTF. V usage is TRBV9 and J usage is TRBJ1-2; TRBD1 agrees at 7 bases. This CDR3 has 14 residues. Looked up from germline, CDR1 is SGDLS and CDR2 is YYNGEE. Trimming at V came to 0 bases and at J to 8 bases, leaving 7 bases not matched to a gene.

The CDR3 reads CASSFGGVNTQYF. CDR3 in DNA: TGTGCCAGCAGCTTTGGAGGCGTTAATACGCAGTATTTT. The chain joins TRBV2 to TRBJ2-3; D may be TRBD2 (5 bases). This CDR3 spans 13 amino acids. Between the trimmed V and J ends, which lost 6 bases and 7 bases, there was a span of 14 bases. The germline CDR1 and CDR2 sequences are SNHLY and FYNNEI.

Concerning this clonotype itself: The CDR3 does not end in the conserved phenylalanine or tryptophan, so this is likely a read error. This chain uses TRBV12-3 or TRBV12-4 with TRBJ1-1; 7 positions agree with TRBD1. Germline trimming cut 6 bases from V and 9 bases from J; bases unmatched to any gene: 7. The CDR3 length is 12 residues. CDR3 sequence: CASRRQGVKAFL. DNA of the CDR3: TGTGCCAGCAGAAGGCAGGGGGTAAAAGCTTTCCTT.

This clonotype is medium-sized. The rearrangement links TRBV9 to TRBJ2-5; D is perhaps TRBD1 (6 bases). The germline V gene encodes CDR1 SGDLS and CDR2 YYNGEE. V lost 2 bases and J 2 bases, leaving 7 bases between the germline ends. The CDR3 extends over 13 amino acids. The CDR3 reads CASSVRGQETQYF. In DNA form, the CDR3 reads TGTGCCAGCAGCGTCAGGGGACAAGAGACCCAGTACTTC.

The rearrangement joins TRBV20-1 to TRBJ2-2; D unclear. Trimming left V 3 bases short and J 4 bases short, with 6 bases between. This CDR3 is 12 amino acids long. CDR1 is DFQATT and CDR2 is SNEGSKA in the germline V gene (reference sequence). CDR3 nucleotide sequence: TGCAGTGCTAGCGGTCTCACCGGGGAGCTGTTTTTT. It codes for CSASGLTGELFF.